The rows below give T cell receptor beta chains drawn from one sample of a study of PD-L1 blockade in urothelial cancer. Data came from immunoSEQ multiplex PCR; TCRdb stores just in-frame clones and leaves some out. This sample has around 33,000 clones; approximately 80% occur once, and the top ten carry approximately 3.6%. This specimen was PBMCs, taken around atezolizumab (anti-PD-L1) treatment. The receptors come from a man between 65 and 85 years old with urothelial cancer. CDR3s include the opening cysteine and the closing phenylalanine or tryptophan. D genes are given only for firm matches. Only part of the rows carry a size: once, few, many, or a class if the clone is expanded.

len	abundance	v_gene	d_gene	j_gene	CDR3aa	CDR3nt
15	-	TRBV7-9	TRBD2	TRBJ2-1	CASSSSGVSYNEQFF	TGTGCCAGCAGCTCAAGCGGGGTTTCCTACAATGAGCAGTTCTTC
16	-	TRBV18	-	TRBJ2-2	CASSPPTGIDTGELFF	TGTGCCAGCTCACCACCTACAGGGATAGACACCGGGGAGCTGTTTTTT
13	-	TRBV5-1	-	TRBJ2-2	CASETGNTGELFF	TGCGCCAGTGAGACAGGGAACACCGGGGAGCTGTTTTTT
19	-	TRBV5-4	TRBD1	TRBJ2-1	CASSLGLRIGTGGFNEQFF	TGTGCCAGCAGCTTGGGGCTCCGGATCGGGACAGGGGGATTCAATGAGCAGTTCTTC
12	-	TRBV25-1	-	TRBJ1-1	CASSRVNTEAFF	TGTGCCAGCAGCCGGGTCAACACTGAAGCTTTCTTT
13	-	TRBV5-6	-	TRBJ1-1	CASRYTKNTEAFF	TGTGCCAGCAGATACACGAAGAACACTGAAGCTTTCTTT
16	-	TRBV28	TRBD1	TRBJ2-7	CASSPTGALSSYEQYF	TGTGCCAGCAGTCCTACAGGGGCCCTAAGCTCCTACGAGCAGTACTTC
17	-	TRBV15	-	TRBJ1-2	CATSRVNTGSPGDGYTF	TGTGCCACCAGCAGAGTAAATACCGGGTCTCCCGGGGATGGCTACACCTTC
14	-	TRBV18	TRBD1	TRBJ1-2	CASSPTDRVDGYTF	TGTGCCAGCTCACCAACTGACAGGGTTGATGGCTACACCTTC
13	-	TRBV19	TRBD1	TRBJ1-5	CASRDRGNQPQHF	TGTGCCAGTAGAGACAGGGGGAATCAGCCCCAGCATTTT
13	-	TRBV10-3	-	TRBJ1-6	CAISEGLYSPLHF	TGTGCCATCAGTGAGGGGCTGTATTCACCCCTCCACTTT
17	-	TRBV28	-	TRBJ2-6	CASSLWAGNTGANVLTF	TGTGCCAGCAGTTTATGGGCAGGGAACACTGGGGCCAACGTCCTGACTTTC
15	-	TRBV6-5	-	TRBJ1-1	CASSNLGGMNTEAFF	TGTGCCAGCAGTAACCTCGGGGGTATGAACACTGAAGCTTTCTTT
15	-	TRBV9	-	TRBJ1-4	CASSAGGSLNEKLFF	TGTGCCAGCAGCGCCGGGGGGAGCCTTAATGAAAAACTGTTTTTT
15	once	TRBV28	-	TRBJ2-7	CASSVAVGLYYEQYF	TGTGCCAGCAGCGTAGCGGTAGGTCTGTACTACGAGCAGTACTTC
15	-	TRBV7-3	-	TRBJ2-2	CASSPAGVSGGELFF	TGTGCCAGCAGTCCGGCCGGAGTTTCGGGCGGGGAGCTGTTTTTT
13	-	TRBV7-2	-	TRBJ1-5	CASSRTPWGPQHF	TGTGCCAGCAGCCGGACACCCTGGGGGCCCCAGCATTTT
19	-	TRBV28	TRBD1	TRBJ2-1	CASSLSVRWDRVSLNEQFF	TGTGCCAGCAGTTTATCGGTCAGATGGGACAGGGTGAGTTTGAATGAGCAGTTCTTC
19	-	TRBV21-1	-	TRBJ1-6	CASSKCLGGASSYNSPLHF	TGTGCCAGCAGCAAATGTCTAGGCGGGGCAAGCTCCTATAATTCACCCCTCCACTTT
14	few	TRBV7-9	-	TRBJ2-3	CASHEAGSTDTQYF	TGTGCCAGCCACGAGGCGGGTAGCACAGATACGCAGTATTTT
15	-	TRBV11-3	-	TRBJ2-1	CASSLNQDSYNEQFF	TGTGCCAGCAGCTTAAATCAGGACAGCTACAATGAGCAGTTCTTC
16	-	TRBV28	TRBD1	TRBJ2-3	CASSPGQGPSTDTQYF	TGTGCCAGCAGCCCCGGACAGGGCCCTAGCACAGATACGCAGTATTTT
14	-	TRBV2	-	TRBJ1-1	CASSEFPVNTEAFF	TGTGCCAGCAGTGAATTCCCGGTGAACACTGAAGCTTTCTTT
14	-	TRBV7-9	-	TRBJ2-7	CASSLTAVTYEQYF	TGTGCCAGCAGCTTAACCGCGGTGACCTACGAGCAGTACTTC
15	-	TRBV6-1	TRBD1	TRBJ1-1	CASSSPGQGNTEAFF	TGTGCCAGCAGTTCTCCGGGACAGGGGAACACTGAAGCTTTCTTT
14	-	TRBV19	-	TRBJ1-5	CASSITGGNQPQHF	TGTGCCAGTAGTATCACGGGGGGTAATCAGCCCCAGCATTTT
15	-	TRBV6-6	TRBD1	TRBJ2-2	CASSSGTGRVAELFF	TGTGCCAGCAGTTCCGGGACAGGGAGGGTTGCGGAGCTGTTTTTT
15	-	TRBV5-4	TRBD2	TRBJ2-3	CASSPLSGAADTQYF	TGTGCCAGCAGCCCACTCAGCGGGGCGGCAGATACGCAGTATTTT
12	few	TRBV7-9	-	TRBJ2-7	CASSLGVYEQYF	TGTGCCAGCAGCTTGGGCGTCTACGAGCAGTACTTC
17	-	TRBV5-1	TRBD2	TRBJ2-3	CASSSSGTSGGGDTQYF	TGCGCCAGCAGCTCTTCCGGGACTAGCGGAGGGGGGGATACGCAGTATTTT
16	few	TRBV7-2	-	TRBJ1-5	CASSPGGMRGNQPQHF	TGTGCCAGCAGCCCCGGAGGGATGAGGGGCAATCAGCCCCAGCATTTT
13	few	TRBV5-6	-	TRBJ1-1	CASSQTGKTEAFF	TGTGCCAGCAGCCAGACAGGTAAGACCGAAGCTTTCTTT
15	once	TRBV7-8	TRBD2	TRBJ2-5	CASSFGGGEGETQYF	TGTGCCAGCAGCTTTGGCGGGGGGGAAGGGGAGACCCAGTACTTC
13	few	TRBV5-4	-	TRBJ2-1	CASSLSRVDEQFF	TGTGCCAGCAGCTTGTCCAGGGTGGATGAGCAGTTCTTC
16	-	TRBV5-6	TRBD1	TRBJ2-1	CASSLDKGATYNEQFF	TGTGCCAGCAGCTTGGATAAGGGGGCGACCTACAATGAGCAGTTCTTC
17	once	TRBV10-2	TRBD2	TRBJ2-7	CASSEPRTSGEPYEQYF	TGCGCCAGCAGTGAGCCTAGAACTAGCGGGGAACCCTACGAGCAGTACTTC